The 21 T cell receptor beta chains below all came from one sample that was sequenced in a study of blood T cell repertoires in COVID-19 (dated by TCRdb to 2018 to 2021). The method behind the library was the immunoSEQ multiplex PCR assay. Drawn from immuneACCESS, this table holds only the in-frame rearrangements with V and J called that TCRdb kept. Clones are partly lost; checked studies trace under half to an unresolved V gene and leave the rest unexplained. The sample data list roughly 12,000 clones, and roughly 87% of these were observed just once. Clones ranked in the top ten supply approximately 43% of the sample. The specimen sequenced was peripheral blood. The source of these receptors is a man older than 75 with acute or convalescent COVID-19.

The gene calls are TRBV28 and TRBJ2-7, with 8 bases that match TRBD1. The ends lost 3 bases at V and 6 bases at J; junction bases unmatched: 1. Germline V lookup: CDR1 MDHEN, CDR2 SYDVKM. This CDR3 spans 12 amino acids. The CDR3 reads CASSFRGREQYF. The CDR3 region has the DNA TGTGCCAGCAGTTTCAGGGGGCGCGAGCAGTACTTC.

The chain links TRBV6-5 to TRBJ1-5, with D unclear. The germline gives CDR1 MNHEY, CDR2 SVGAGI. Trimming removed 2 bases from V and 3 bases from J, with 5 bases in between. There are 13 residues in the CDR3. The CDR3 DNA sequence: TGTGCCAGCAGTTACACAGCCAATCAGCCCCAGCATTTT. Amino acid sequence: CASSYTANQPQHF.

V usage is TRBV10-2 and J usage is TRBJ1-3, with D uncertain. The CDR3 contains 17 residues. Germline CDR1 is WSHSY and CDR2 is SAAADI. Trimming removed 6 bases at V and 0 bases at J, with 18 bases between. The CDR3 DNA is TGCGCCAGCAGCGAACGAGTTAGTCTCCTCTCTGGAAACACCATATATTTT. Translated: CASSERVSLLSGNTIYF.

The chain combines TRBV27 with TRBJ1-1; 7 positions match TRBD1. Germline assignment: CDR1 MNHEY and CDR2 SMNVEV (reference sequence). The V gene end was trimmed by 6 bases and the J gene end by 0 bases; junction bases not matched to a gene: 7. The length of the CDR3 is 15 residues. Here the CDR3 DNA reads TGTGCCAGCAGAACCGAGGGGGCCGTGAACACTGAAGCTTTCTTT. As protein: CASRTEGAVNTEAFF.

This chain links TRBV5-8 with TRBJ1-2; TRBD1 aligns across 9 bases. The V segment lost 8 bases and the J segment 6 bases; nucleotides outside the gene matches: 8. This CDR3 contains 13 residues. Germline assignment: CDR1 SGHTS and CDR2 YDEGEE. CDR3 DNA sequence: TGTGCCAGTCAAATACAGGGGGCCCATGGCTACACCTTC. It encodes CASQIQGAHGYTF.

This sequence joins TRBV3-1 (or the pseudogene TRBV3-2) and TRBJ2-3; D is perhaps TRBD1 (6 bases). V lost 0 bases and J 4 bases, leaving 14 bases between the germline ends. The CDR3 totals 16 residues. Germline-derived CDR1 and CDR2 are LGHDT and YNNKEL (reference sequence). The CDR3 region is CASSQEAGDRADTQYF. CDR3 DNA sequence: TGTGCCAGCAGCCAAGAAGCAGGGGACCGAGCAGATACGCAGTATTTT.

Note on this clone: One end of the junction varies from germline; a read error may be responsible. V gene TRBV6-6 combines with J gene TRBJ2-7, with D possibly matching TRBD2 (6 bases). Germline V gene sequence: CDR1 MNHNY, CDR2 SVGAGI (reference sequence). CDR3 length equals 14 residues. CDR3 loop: CASRPGTVSSEQYF. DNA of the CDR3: TGTGCCAGCAGGCCCGGGACTGTATCCTCCGAGCAGTACTTC.

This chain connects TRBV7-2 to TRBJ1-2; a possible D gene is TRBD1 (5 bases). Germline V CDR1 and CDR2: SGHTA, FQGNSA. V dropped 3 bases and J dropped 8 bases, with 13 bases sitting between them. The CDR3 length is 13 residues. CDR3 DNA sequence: TGTGCCAGCAGCTTGGAGAGGGGAGGGGGCTACACCTTC. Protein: CASSLERGGGYTF.

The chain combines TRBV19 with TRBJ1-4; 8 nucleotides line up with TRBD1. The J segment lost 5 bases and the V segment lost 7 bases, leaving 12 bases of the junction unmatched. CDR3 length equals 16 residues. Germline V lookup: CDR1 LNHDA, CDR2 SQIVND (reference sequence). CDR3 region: CASTSDSRDRNEKLFF. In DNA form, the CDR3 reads TGTGCCAGTACCAGCGACTCCCGGGACAGGAATGAAAAACTGTTTTTT.

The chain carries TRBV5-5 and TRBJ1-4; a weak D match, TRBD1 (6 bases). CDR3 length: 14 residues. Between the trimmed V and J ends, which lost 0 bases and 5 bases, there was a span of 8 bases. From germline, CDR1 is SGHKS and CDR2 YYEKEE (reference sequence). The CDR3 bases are TGTGCCAGCAGCTTGGGGACAGAAAATGAAAAACTGTTTTTT. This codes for CASSLGTENEKLFF.

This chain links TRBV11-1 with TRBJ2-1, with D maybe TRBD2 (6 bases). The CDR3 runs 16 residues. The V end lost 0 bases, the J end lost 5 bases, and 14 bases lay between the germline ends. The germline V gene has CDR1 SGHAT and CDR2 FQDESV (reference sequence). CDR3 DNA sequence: TGTGCCAGCAGCTTAGCGCTCTGGGGGGTCGACAATGAGCAGTTCTTC. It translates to CASSLALWGVDNEQFF.

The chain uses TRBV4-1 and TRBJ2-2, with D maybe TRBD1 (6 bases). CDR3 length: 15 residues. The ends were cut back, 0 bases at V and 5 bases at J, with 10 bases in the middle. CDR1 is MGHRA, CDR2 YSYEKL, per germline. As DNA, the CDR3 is TGCGCCAGCAGCCAAGAAGGGGGAAGAACCGGGGAGCTGTTTTTT. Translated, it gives CASSQEGGRTGELFF.

This CDR3 is CASSSTWGGRGPPVNEKLFF. As DNA, the CDR3 is TGCGCCAGCAGCTCGACCTGGGGGGGGCGGGGGCCCCCAGTTAATGAAAAACTGTTTTTT. The rearrangement uses TRBV5-1 and TRBJ1-4, with D possibly being TRBD1 (6 bases). Germline assignment: CDR1 SGHRS and CDR2 YFSETQ. The CDR3 runs 20 residues. Trimming removed 3 bases from V and 4 bases from J, with 28 bases in between.

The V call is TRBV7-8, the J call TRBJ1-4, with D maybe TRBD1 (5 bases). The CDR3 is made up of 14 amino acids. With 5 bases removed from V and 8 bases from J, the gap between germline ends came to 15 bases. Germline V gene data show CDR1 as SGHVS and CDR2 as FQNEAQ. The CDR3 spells CASSRKGVGEKLFF. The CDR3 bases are TGTGCCAGCAGCCGCAAAGGGGTCGGAGAAAAACTGTTTTTT.

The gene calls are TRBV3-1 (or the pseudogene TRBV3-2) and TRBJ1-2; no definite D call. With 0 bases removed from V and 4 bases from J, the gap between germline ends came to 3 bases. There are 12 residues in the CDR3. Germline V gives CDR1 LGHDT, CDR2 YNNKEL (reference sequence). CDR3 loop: CASSQDFYGYTF. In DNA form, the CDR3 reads TGTGCCAGCAGCCAAGACTTCTATGGCTACACCTTC.

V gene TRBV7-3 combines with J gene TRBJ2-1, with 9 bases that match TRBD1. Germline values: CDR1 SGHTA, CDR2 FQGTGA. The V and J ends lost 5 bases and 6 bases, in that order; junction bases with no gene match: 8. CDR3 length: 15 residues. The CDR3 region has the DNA TGTGCCAGCAGCATACAGGGGGCGCGGGGCAATGAGCAGTTCTTC. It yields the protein CASSIQGARGNEQFF.

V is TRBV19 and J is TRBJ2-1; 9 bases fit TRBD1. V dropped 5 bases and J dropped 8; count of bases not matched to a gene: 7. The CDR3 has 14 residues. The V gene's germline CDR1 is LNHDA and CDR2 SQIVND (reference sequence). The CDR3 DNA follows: TGTGCCAGTAGTTTAATACAGGGGGCTGATGAGCAGTTCTTC. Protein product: CASSLIQGADEQFF.

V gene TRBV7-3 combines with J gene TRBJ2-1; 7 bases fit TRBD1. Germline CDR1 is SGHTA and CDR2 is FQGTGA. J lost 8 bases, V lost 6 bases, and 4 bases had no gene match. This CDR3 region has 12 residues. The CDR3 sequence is CASSRDSDEQFF. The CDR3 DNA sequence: TGTGCCAGCAGTAGGGACAGCGATGAGCAGTTCTTC.

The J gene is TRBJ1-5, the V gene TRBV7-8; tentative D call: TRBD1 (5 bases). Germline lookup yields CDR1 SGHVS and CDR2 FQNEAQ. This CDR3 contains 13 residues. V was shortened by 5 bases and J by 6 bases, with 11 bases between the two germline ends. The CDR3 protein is CASSAQRGQPQHF. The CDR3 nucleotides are TGTGCCAGCAGCGCTCAAAGGGGTCAGCCCCAGCATTTT.

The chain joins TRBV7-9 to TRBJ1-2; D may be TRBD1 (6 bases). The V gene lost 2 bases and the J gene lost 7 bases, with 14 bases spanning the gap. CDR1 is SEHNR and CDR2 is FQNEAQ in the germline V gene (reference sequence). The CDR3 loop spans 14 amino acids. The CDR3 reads CASSLPVDRSGYTF. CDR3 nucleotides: TGTGCCAGCAGCTTACCGGTTGACAGGAGTGGCTACACCTTC.

The CDR3 protein is CASSFEGEGGFGGYTF. The CDR3 DNA is TGCGCCAGCAGCTTTGAGGGCGAGGGAGGATTTGGTGGCTACACCTTC. The genes are TRBV5-1 and TRBJ1-2; no reliable D call. This CDR3 contains 16 residues. Trimming removed 2 bases at V and 7 bases at J, with 21 bases between. CDR1 is SGHRS, CDR2 YFSETQ, per germline.